Sequencing of this TCR beta chain was carried out in a study of blood T cell repertoires in COVID-19. The germline V and J ends were trimmed by 8 bases and 2 bases, with 9 bases remaining between them. CDR3 length equals 12 residues. Germline CDR1 is MDHEN and CDR2 is SYDVKM. Produced via immunoSEQ multiplex PCR; TCRdb's table is partial and in-frame only. The sample includes some 99,000 clones, roughly 83% of them seen just once. This TCR was recovered from an older woman with acute or convalescent COVID-19. The chain recombines TRBV28 with TRBJ1-2; D is undetermined. Material for sequencing was peripheral blood. For the CDR3, the DNA is TGTGCCAGCCGAAGTACAAACTATGGCTACACCTTC. It is translated as CASRSTNYGYTF.